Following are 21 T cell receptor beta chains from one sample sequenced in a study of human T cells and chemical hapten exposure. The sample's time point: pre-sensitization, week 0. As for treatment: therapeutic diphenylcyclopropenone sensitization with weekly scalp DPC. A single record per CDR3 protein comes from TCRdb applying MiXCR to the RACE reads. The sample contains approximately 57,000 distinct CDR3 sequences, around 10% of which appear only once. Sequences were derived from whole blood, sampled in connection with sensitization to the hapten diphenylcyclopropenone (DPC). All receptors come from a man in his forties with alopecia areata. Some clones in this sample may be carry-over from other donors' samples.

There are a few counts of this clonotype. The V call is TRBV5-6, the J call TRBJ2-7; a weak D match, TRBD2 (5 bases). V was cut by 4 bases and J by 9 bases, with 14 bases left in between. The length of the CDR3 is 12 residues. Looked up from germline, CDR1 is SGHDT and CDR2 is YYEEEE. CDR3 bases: TGTGCCAGCAGCACGGACTTCGGCGGGCAGTACTTC. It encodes CASSTDFGGQYF.

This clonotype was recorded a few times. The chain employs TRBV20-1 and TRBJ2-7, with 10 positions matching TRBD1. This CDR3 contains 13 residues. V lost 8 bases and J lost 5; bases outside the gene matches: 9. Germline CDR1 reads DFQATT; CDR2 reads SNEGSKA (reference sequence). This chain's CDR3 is CSHQPGQGHEQYF. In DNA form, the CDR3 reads TGCAGTCACCAGCCGGGACAGGGGCACGAGCAGTACTTC.

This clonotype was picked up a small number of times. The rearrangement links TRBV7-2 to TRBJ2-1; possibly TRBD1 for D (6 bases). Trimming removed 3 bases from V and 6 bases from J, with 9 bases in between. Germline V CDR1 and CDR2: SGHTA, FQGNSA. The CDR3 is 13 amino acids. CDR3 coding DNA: TGTGCCAGCAGCTTCTACAGGGTCAATGAGCAGTTCTTC. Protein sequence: CASSFYRVNEQFF.

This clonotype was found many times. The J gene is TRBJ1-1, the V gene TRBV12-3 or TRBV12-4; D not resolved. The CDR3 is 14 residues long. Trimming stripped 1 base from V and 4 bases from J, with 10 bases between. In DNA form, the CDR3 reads TGTGCCAGCAGTTTAGGACAAACTGTCACTGAAGCTTTCTTT. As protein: CASSLGQTVTEAFF.

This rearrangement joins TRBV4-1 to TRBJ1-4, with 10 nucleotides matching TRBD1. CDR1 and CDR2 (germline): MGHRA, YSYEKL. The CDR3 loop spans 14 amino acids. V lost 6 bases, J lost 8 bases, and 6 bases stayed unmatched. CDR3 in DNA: TGCGCCAGCAGATTACCGGGACAGGGGGAAAAACTGTTTTTT. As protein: CASRLPGQGEKLFF.

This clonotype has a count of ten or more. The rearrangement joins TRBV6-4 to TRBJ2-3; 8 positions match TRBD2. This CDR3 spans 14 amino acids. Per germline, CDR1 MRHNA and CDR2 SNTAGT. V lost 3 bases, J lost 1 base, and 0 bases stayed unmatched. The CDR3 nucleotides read TGTGCCAGCAGTGAAGCGGGAGGCACAGATACGCAGTATTTT. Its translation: CASSEAGGTDTQYF.

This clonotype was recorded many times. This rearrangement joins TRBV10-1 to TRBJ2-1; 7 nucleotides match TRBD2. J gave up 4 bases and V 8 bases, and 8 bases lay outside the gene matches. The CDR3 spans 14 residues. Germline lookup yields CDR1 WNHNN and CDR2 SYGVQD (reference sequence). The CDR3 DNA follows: TGCGCCAGCTCGGACCTAGCGGCTTACAATGAGCAGTTCTTC. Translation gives CASSDLAAYNEQFF.

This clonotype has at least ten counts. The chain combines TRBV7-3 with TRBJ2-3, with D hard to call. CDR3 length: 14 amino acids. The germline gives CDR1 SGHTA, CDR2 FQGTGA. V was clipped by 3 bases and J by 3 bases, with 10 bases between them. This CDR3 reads CASSFGPFTDTQYF. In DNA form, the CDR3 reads TGTGCCAGCAGCTTTGGCCCCTTTACAGATACGCAGTATTTT.

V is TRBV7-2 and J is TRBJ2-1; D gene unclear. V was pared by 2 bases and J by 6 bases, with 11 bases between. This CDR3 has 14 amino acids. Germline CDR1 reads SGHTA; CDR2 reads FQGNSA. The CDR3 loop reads CASSLSPVRNEQFF. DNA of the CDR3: TGTGCCAGCAGCTTATCTCCTGTCCGCAATGAGCAGTTCTTC.

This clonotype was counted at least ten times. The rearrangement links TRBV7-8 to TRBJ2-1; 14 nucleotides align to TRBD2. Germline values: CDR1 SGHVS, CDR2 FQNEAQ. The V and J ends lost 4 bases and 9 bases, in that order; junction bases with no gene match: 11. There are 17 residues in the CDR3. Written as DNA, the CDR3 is TGTGCCAGCAGCTCTTCGGGACTAGCGGGAGTAGGTGGTGAGCAGTTCTTC. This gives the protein CASSSSGLAGVGGEQFF.

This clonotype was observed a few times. CDR3 residues: CASSAGLAGVNEQFF. In DNA, the CDR3 is TGTGCCAGCAGTGCGGGACTAGCGGGAGTCAATGAGCAGTTCTTC. V is TRBV2 and J is TRBJ2-1, with 14 bases identical to TRBD2. In germline, CDR1 is SNHLY, CDR2 FYNNEI. The CDR3 has 15 residues. V dropped 4 bases and J dropped 6; count of bases not matched to a gene: 2.

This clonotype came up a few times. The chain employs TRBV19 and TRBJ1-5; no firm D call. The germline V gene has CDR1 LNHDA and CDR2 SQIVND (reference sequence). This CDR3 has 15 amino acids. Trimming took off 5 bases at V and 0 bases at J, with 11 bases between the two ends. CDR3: CASSSAVYSNQPQHF. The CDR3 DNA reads TGTGCCAGTAGTTCGGCAGTATATAGCAATCAGCCCCAGCATTTT. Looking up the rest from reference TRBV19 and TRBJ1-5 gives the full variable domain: DGGITQSPKYLFRKEGQNVTLSCEQNLNHDAMYWYRQDPGQGLRLIYYSQIVNDFQKGDIAEGYSVSREKKESFPLTVTSAQKNPTAFYLCASSSAVYSNQPQHFGDGTRLSIL.

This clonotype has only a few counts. The CDR3 loop is CASSPRTGGWGYTF. The CDR3 DNA sequence: TGTGCCAGCAGCCCCCGGACAGGGGGTTGGGGCTACACCTTC. The chain is built from TRBV7-8 and TRBJ1-2; 10 positions match TRBD1. The V and J ends lost 5 bases and 8 bases, in that order; junction bases with no gene match: 8. Germline V gene lookup returns CDR1 SGHVS and CDR2 FQNEAQ. The CDR3 is made up of 14 amino acids.

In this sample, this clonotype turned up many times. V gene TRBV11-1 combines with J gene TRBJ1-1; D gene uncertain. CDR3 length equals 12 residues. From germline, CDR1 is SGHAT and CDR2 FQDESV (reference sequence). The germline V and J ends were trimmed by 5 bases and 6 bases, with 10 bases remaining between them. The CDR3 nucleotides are TGTGCCAGCAGCGCCGGATGGGCTGAAGCTTTCTTT. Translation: CASSAGWAEAFF.

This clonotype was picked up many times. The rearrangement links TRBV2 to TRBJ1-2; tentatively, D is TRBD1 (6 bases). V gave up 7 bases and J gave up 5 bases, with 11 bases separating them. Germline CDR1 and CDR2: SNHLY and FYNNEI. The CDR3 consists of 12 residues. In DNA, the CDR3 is TGTGCCAGCACCAAGGACAGTTATGGCTACACCTTC. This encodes CASTKDSYGYTF.

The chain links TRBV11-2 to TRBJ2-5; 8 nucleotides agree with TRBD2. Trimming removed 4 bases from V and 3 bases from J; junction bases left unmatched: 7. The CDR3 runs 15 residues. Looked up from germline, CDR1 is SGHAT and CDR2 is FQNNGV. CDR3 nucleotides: TGTGCCAGCAGCTCAGCTCCGGGAGGGGAAGAGACCCAGTACTTC. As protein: CASSSAPGGEETQYF.

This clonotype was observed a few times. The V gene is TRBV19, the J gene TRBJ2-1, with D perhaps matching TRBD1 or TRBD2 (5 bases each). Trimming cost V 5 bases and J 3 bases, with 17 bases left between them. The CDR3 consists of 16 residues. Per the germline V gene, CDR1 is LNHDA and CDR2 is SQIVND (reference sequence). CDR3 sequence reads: CASSSLRDQRYNEQFF. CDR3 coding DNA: TGTGCCAGTAGTTCCCTCCGGGACCAGCGCTACAATGAGCAGTTCTTC. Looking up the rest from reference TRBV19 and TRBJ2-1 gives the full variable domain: DGGITQSPKYLFRKEGQNVTLSCEQNLNHDAMYWYRQDPGQGLRLIYYSQIVNDFQKGDIAEGYSVSREKKESFPLTVTSAQKNPTAFYLCASSSLRDQRYNEQFFGPGTRLTVL.

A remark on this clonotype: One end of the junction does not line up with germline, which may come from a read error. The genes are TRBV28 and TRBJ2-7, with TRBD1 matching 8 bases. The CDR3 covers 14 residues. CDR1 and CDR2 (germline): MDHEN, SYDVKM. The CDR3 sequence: CASSFGQGIYEQYF. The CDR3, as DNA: TGTGCCAGTAGTTTCGGACAGGGTATCTACGAGCAGTACTTC.

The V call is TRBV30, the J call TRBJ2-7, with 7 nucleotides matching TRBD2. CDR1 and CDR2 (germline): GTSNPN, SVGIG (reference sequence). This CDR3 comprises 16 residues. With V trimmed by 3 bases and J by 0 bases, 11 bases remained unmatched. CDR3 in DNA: TGTGCCTGGAGCCCCAGTAGCGGGTACGCCTCCTACGAGCAGTACTTC. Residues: CAWSPSSGYASYEQYF.

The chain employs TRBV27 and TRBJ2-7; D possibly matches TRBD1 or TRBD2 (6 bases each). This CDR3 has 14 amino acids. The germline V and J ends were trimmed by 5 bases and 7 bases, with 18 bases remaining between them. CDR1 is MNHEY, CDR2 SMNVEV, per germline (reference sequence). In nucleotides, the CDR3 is TGTGCCAGCAGTCCCCATGGGGGGCTGGGGGAGCAGTACTTC. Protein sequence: CASSPHGGLGEQYF.

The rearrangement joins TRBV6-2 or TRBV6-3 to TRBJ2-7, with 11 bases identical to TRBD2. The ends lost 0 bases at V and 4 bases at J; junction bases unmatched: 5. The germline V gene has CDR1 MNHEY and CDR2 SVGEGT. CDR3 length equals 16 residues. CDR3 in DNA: TGTGCCAGCAGTTACTCAAAACTAGCGGGAGATTACGAGCAGTACTTC. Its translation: CASSYSKLAGDYEQYF.